Below are 27 T cell receptor beta chains sequenced from a single sample in a study of cytomegalovirus exposure and HLA in healthy donors. The PCR employed 60 Vbeta primers together with 13 Jbeta primers. Profiled with immunoSEQ multiplex PCR; TCRdb holds only in-frame clones, not every one. Of over 150,000 clones listed, around 79% were seen once; the top ten hold approximately 8%. The sequenced material came from PBMCs. Source of these receptors: a man aged 25-45 years in good health and CMV-seropositive.

This sequence joins TRBV5-5 and TRBJ1-2; D perhaps matches TRBD1 (6 bases). This CDR3 contains 13 residues. V lost 0 bases and J 7 bases, leaving 10 bases between the germline ends. In germline, CDR1 is SGHKS, CDR2 YYEKEE (reference sequence). The CDR3 reads CASSLDRVGGYTF. In DNA form, the CDR3 reads TGTGCCAGCAGCTTGGACAGGGTGGGTGGCTACACCTTC.

V and J are TRBV7-3 and TRBJ1-5; D gene uncertain. V was trimmed by 3 bases and J by 6 bases, leaving 15 bases between them. This CDR3 is 15 amino acids long. Germline V lookup: CDR1 SGHTA, CDR2 FQGTGA. Here the CDR3 reads CASSLIGRWGQPQHF. The CDR3 DNA reads TGTGCCAGCAGCTTGATAGGGAGGTGGGGTCAGCCCCAGCATTTT.

J is TRBJ1-1 and V is TRBV12-5; 7 bases are a match to TRBD1. The length of the CDR3 is 13 residues. V lost 1 base, J lost 5 bases, and 1 base stayed unmatched. Per germline, CDR1 LGHNT and CDR2 FRNRAP. CDR3 DNA: TGTGCTAGTGGTTTGGCGACAGGGACTGAAGCTTTCTTT. It encodes CASGLATGTEAFF.

The gene calls are TRBV4-2 and TRBJ1-1; no firm D call. Germline CDR1 and CDR2: LGHNA and YNFKEQ. Trimming stripped 0 bases from V and 0 bases from J, with 11 bases between. The CDR3 has 16 amino acids. This CDR3 is CASSQDSIPLNTEAFF. As DNA, the CDR3 is TGTGCCAGCAGCCAAGATAGTATACCGCTGAACACTGAAGCTTTCTTT.

The chain uses TRBV5-1 and TRBJ2-3; TRBD1 matches 7 bases. CDR3 size: 15 residues. Trimming removed 3 bases from V and 7 bases from J; junction bases left unmatched: 11. Germline-derived CDR1 and CDR2 are SGHRS and YFSETQ. The CDR3 DNA sequence: TGCGCCAGCAGCTCCGACAGGGCCGTCCGAAATACGCAGTATTTT. Amino acids: CASSSDRAVRNTQYF.

The V and J genes are TRBV19 and TRBJ1-1; D might be TRBD1 (6 bases). Germline CDR1 reads LNHDA; CDR2 reads SQIVND (reference sequence). The V end lost 2 bases, the J end lost 1 base, and 11 bases lay between the germline ends. The CDR3 loop spans 15 amino acids. The CDR3 loop is CASSIRTATNTEAFF. CDR3 nucleotides: TGTGCCAGTAGTATAAGGACAGCGACGAACACTGAAGCTTTCTTT.

CDR3 sequence: CASSTRPHDSQETQYF. DNA of the CDR3: TGTGCCAGCAGCACAAGACCACATGACAGCCAAGAGACCCAGTACTTC. V gene TRBV21-1 combines with J gene TRBJ2-5; no DNA check was done on the table's D call, TRBD1. TRBV21-1 is an annotated pseudogene. CDR3 size: 16 residues.

A single count supports this clone. The rearrangement uses TRBV9 and TRBJ2-2; the match to TRBD2 covers 9 bases. V lost 0 bases, J lost 4 bases, and 7 bases stayed unmatched. The CDR3 contains 17 residues. The germline V gene encodes CDR1 SGDLS and CDR2 YYNGEE. The CDR3 loop is CASSVGGLAGLTGELFF. The CDR3, as DNA: TGTGCCAGCAGCGTAGGGGGGCTAGCGGGGCTCACCGGGGAGCTGTTTTTT.

The chain carries TRBV5-1 and TRBJ2-5; 7 bases map to TRBD1. V trimming: 0 bases; J trimming: 5 bases; junction bases outside the gene matches: 4. The CDR3 length is 14 residues. Germline V gene lookup returns CDR1 SGHRS and CDR2 YFSETQ. The chain's CDR3 is CASSLATGVETQYF. The DNA of the CDR3 is TGCGCCAGCAGCTTGGCTACAGGGGTCGAGACCCAGTACTTC.

The V gene is TRBV9, the J gene TRBJ2-1; 7 positions match TRBD1. V gave up 5 bases and J gave up 8 bases; unmatched junction bases: 4. CDR3 length equals 12 residues. Looked up from germline, CDR1 is SGDLS and CDR2 is YYNGEE. The CDR3 DNA sequence: TGTGCCAGCAGTCGACAGGGTTATGAGCAGTTCTTC. Amino acid sequence: CASSRQGYEQFF. Based on the CDR3 plus reference TRBV9 and TRBJ2-1, the full variable domain is DSGVTQTPKHLITATGQRVTLRCSPRSGDLSVYWYQQSLDQGLQFLIQYYNGEERAKGNILERFSAQQFPDLHSELNLSSLELGDSALYFCASSRQGYEQFFGPGTRLTVL.

A remark on this clone: Germline and junction disagree at one end, which may indicate a read error. The chain recombines TRBV5-4 with TRBJ1-1; no clear D gene. Germline assignment: CDR1 SGHNT and CDR2 YYREEE (reference sequence). This CDR3 spans 12 amino acids. The CDR3: CASSARHAQVIF. In DNA, the CDR3 is TGTGCCAGCAGCGCCCGCCACGCCCAGGTAATCTTT.

The V call is TRBV27, the J call TRBJ2-1, with TRBD1 as a possible D gene (6 bases). The CDR3 runs 16 residues. Trimming removed 6 bases at V and 2 bases at J, with 17 bases between. CDR1 and CDR2 from the germline V gene are MNHEY and SMNVEV (reference sequence). The CDR3 region is CASSTPGHQAYNEQFF. The CDR3 DNA reads as TGTGCCAGCAGCACTCCGGGACACCAAGCCTACAATGAGCAGTTCTTC.

The rearrangement links TRBV9 to TRBJ1-5; D remains unclear. This CDR3 has 13 residues. V lost 7 bases and J 2 bases, leaving 10 bases between the germline ends. In germline, CDR1 is SGDLS, CDR2 YYNGEE. The CDR3 DNA reads TGTGCCAGCGGAGGGCAGGGCAATCAGCCCCAGCATTTT. It specifies CASGGQGNQPQHF.

The chain is built from TRBV25-1 and TRBJ1-6; unclear D gene. The germline CDR1 and CDR2 sequences are MGHDK and SYGVNS. The CDR3 spans 16 residues. V lost 1 base and J lost 8, with 15 bases in between. The chain's CDR3 is CASSESWFFGDSPLHF. CDR3 nucleotide sequence: TGTGCCAGCAGTGAATCTTGGTTTTTCGGAGATTCACCCCTCCACTTT.

This clone was seen once. The chain joins TRBV11-2 to TRBJ2-1, with D maybe TRBD1 (6 bases). Germline V lookup: CDR1 SGHAT, CDR2 FQNNGV. Trimming pared 5 bases from V and 7 bases from J, leaving 18 bases between. The CDR3 spans 15 residues. CDR3 in amino acids: CASSAFAGTINEQFF. In DNA form, the CDR3 reads TGTGCCAGCAGCGCCTTCGCCGGGACAATAAATGAGCAGTTCTTC.

The J gene is TRBJ1-1, the V gene TRBV7-8, with 10 bases matching TRBD1. The CDR3 runs to 15 residues. Trimming removed 5 bases from V and 4 bases from J; junction bases left unmatched: 7. Germline V lookup: CDR1 SGHVS, CDR2 FQNEAQ. In DNA form, the CDR3 reads TGTGCCAGCAGCCCGGACAGGGGGTTATCCACTGAAGCTTTCTTT. Amino acids: CASSPDRGLSTEAFF.

The gene calls are TRBV6-1 and TRBJ1-5, with 8 bases that match TRBD1. The CDR3 has 16 amino acids. CDR1 MNHNS and CDR2 SASEGT come from the germline V gene. Trimming removed 2 bases from V and 0 bases from J; junction bases left unmatched: 3. The CDR3 coding sequence is TGTGCCAGCAGTGAACAGGGGGCTCGTAGCAATCAGCCCCAGCATTTT. Translated, it gives CASSEQGARSNQPQHF.

This chain connects TRBV5-4 to TRBJ1-6, with 9 bases fitting TRBD1. Germline V gene lookup returns CDR1 SGHNT and CDR2 YYREEE (reference sequence). This CDR3 contains 15 residues. With V trimmed by 4 bases and J by 9 bases, 8 bases remained unmatched. Written as DNA, the CDR3 is TGTGCCAGCAGCCCGGGACAGGGAGGCTTTTCACCCCTCCACTTT. This translates into CASSPGQGGFSPLHF.

CDR3 region: CASSHVSRGLRTIYF. CDR3 in DNA: TGTGCCAGCAGCCACGTGTCGCGGGGGCTTCGGACCATATATTTT. The V gene is TRBV6-5, the J gene TRBJ1-3, with D perhaps matching TRBD1 (6 bases). The length of the CDR3 is 15 residues. Germline lookup yields CDR1 MNHEY and CDR2 SVGAGI. V gave up 6 bases and J gave up 10 bases, with 22 bases separating them.

V is TRBV28 and J is TRBJ2-7, with D maybe TRBD1 (7 bases). Germline CDR1 is MDHEN and CDR2 is SYDVKM. The CDR3 has 15 residues. V was trimmed by 4 bases and J by 2 bases, leaving 15 bases between them. The CDR3 is CASSSPPRGAYEQYF. CDR3 in DNA: TGTGCCAGCAGTTCCCCTCCCAGGGGGGCCTACGAGCAGTACTTC.

This clone was seen only a few times. This sequence joins TRBV7-9 and TRBJ2-7; possible D gene TRBD2, 5 bases. The ends were cut back, 3 bases at V and 0 bases at J, with 15 bases in the middle. Germline lookup yields CDR1 SEHNR and CDR2 FQNEAQ (reference sequence). This CDR3 is built from 16 residues. In nucleotides, the CDR3 is TGTGCCAGCAGCTTGCTAGTGGTTGGGAGCTCCTACGAGCAGTACTTC. Its protein is CASSLLVVGSSYEQYF. The entire variable domain, with the rest obtained from reference TRBV7-9 and TRBJ2-7, is as follows: DTGVSQNPRHKITKRGQNVTFRCDPISEHNRLYWYRQTLGQGPEFLTYFQNEAQLEKSRLLSDRFSAERPKGSFSTLEIQRTEQGDSAMYLCASSLLVVGSSYEQYFGPGTRLTVT.

The V and J genes are TRBV6-5 and TRBJ2-3, with D perhaps TRBD1 (5 bases). CDR1 MNHEY and CDR2 SVGAGI come from the germline V gene. Trimming stripped 6 bases from V and 4 bases from J, with 17 bases between. The CDR3 is 15 amino acids. CDR3 sequence (DNA): TGTGCCAGCAGGAAAAAATATACAGGCGCAGATACGCAGTATTTT. It is translated as CASRKKYTGADTQYF.

The chain links TRBV5-6 to TRBJ2-7; the match to TRBD1 covers 8 bases. The V gene's germline CDR1 is SGHDT and CDR2 YYEEEE. This CDR3 is built from 15 residues. Trimming at V came to 6 bases and at J to 2 bases, leaving 10 bases not matched to a gene. CDR3 nucleotide sequence: TGTGCCAGCACCAATTACAGGGGGTTGGCCTACGAGCAGTACTTC. Protein product: CASTNYRGLAYEQYF.

V is TRBV6-6 and J is TRBJ2-3; tentatively, D is TRBD1 (6 bases). Trimming removed 2 bases at V and 0 bases at J, with 12 bases between. CDR1 is MNHNY, CDR2 SVGAGI, per germline (reference sequence). CDR3 length equals 16 residues. In DNA, the CDR3 is TGTGCCAGCAGTTACCCGACAGGATCTAGCACAGATACGCAGTATTTT. Its protein is CASSYPTGSSTDTQYF.

The V gene is TRBV19, the J gene TRBJ2-5; tentatively, D is TRBD2 (7 bases). The CDR3 runs to 16 residues. Deletions cut 5 bases from V and 7 bases from J, with 23 bases between. Looked up from germline, CDR1 is LNHDA and CDR2 is SQIVND (reference sequence). The CDR3 coding sequence is TGTGCCAGTAGTGGGACTCGCGGGGGCTACGTAGGGACCCAGTACTTC. It is translated as CASSGTRGGYVGTQYF.

This clone was observed a handful of times. The chain links TRBV18 to TRBJ1-2; 7 nucleotides align to TRBD1. The J segment lost 6 bases and the V segment lost 1 base, leaving 11 bases of the junction unmatched. The CDR3 sequence is 16 residues long. Germline lookup yields CDR1 KGHSH and CDR2 LQKENI. CDR3 amino acids: CASSPRQGELGNGYTF. Written as DNA, the CDR3 is TGTGCCAGCTCACCACGTCAGGGGGAACTTGGCAATGGCTACACCTTC.

This rearrangement joins TRBV18 to TRBJ1-1; 7 nucleotides agree with TRBD1. This CDR3 is 14 amino acids long. Germline values: CDR1 KGHSH, CDR2 LQKENI. The J segment lost 4 bases and the V segment lost 3 bases, leaving 5 bases of the junction unmatched. The CDR3 region is CASSPGQRSTEAFF. In DNA form, the CDR3 reads TGTGCCAGCTCACCGGGACAGAGGAGCACTGAAGCTTTCTTT. The variable domain in full, with the rest retrieved from reference TRBV18 and TRBJ1-1, is NAGVMQNPRHLVRRRGQEARLRCSPMKGHSHVYWYRQLPEEGLKFMVYLQKENIIDESGMPKERFSAEFPKEGPSILRIQQVVRGDSAAYFCASSPGQRSTEAFFGQGTRLTVV.